This entry lists 21 T cell receptor beta chains sequenced from one sample in a study of blood T cell repertoires in COVID-19. Using immunoSEQ multiplex PCR, the repertoire was profiled, and TCRdb retains in-frame clones only, with some absent. Of 160,000 or so clones listed, 79% were seen once; the top ten hold approximately 7.6%. Sequenced: peripheral blood. Receptors originate from a woman aged 55-70 years with COVID-19, enrolled during active disease.

The rearrangement joins TRBV5-5 to TRBJ2-2, with D unresolved. The germline CDR1 and CDR2 sequences are SGHKS and YYEKEE (reference sequence). The CDR3 covers 15 residues. Between the trimmed V and J ends, which lost 0 bases and 2 bases, there was a span of 8 bases. CDR3 in amino acids: CASSLASSNTGELFF. The CDR3 coding sequence is TGTGCCAGCAGCTTGGCGTCCAGTAACACCGGGGAGCTGTTTTTT.

The J gene is TRBJ1-6, the V gene TRBV6-5; D is unresolved. V dropped 7 bases and J dropped 9 bases, with 13 bases sitting between them. Germline assignment: CDR1 MNHEY and CDR2 SVGAGI. The CDR3 contains 13 residues. The CDR3: CASKRIRISPLHF. CDR3 in DNA: TGTGCCAGCAAACGGATCAGGATTTCACCCCTCCACTTT.

The chain has TRBV7-2 and TRBJ2-7; 8 nucleotides agree with TRBD1. CDR1 and CDR2 from the germline V gene are SGHTA and FQGNSA. Germline trimming cut 5 bases from V and 2 bases from J; bases unmatched to any gene: 8. The length of the CDR3 is 15 residues. DNA of the CDR3: TGTGCCAGCAGCCCGTGGACAGGGCAGACCTACGAGCAGTACTTC. Its protein product is CASSPWTGQTYEQYF.

The rearrangement links TRBV6-1 to TRBJ1-5; a weak D match, TRBD1 (6 bases). Germline lookup yields CDR1 MNHNS and CDR2 SASEGT. V lost 3 bases to trimming and J lost 5 bases, with 17 bases between them. This CDR3 spans 16 amino acids. The CDR3 reads CASSDTGRGIYQPQHF. CDR3 nucleotide sequence: TGTGCCAGCAGTGACACGGGGAGGGGGATATATCAGCCCCAGCATTTT.

The rearrangement uses TRBV9 and TRBJ2-1, with TRBD2 as a possible D gene (6 bases). CDR3 size: 13 residues. CDR1 is SGDLS, CDR2 YYNGEE, per germline. The ends were cut back, 3 bases at V and 9 bases at J, with 13 bases in the middle. This CDR3 is CASSAGTDGEQFF. In DNA form, the CDR3 reads TGTGCCAGCAGCGCAGGGACTGACGGTGAGCAGTTCTTC.

This sequence joins TRBV11-1 and TRBJ2-3; possible D gene TRBD2, 6 bases. The CDR3 extends over 16 amino acids. The V end lost 5 bases, the J end lost 0 bases, and 15 bases lay between the germline ends. Germline values: CDR1 SGHAT, CDR2 FQDESV (reference sequence). The CDR3 DNA sequence: TGTGCCAGCAGCCCCCGGGACTCCCCCAGCACAGATACGCAGTATTTT. This encodes CASSPRDSPSTDTQYF.

The table lists this clone with a few counts. The chain couples TRBV4-3 to TRBJ2-1; TRBD1 matches at 8 bases. The germline CDR1 and CDR2 sequences are LGHNA and YSLEER. This CDR3 contains 14 residues. The V and J ends lost 3 bases and 7 bases, in that order; junction bases with no gene match: 5. The CDR3 DNA reads as TGCGCCAGCAGCCATGTGGACAGGGTGAATGAGCAGTTCTTC. Encoded protein: CASSHVDRVNEQFF.

The DNA of the CDR3 is TGTGCCAGCAGCTCGACTAGCGGGGTCAGCTCCTACAATGAGCAGTTCTTC. It translates to CASSSTSGVSSYNEQFF. The V call is TRBV5-5, the J call TRBJ2-1; the match to TRBD2 covers 11 bases. V lost 3 bases to trimming and J lost 0 bases; unmatched junction nucleotides: 5. CDR1 SGHKS and CDR2 YYEKEE come from the germline V gene (reference sequence). The CDR3 has 17 amino acids.

The chain has TRBV2 and TRBJ1-4; D is unclear. V was trimmed by 3 bases and J by 6 bases, leaving 8 bases between them. The length of the CDR3 is 13 residues. Germline V CDR1 and CDR2: SNHLY, FYNNEI. DNA of the CDR3: TGTGCCAGCAGTGAGGGCGTCGATGAAAAACTGTTTTTT. Amino acid sequence: CASSEGVDEKLFF.

There are a few counts of this clone. CDR3 sequence (DNA): TGTGCCAGCAGCGCGCTCATCAATCAGCCCCAGCATTTT. Residues: CASSALINQPQHF. V gene TRBV5-5 combines with J gene TRBJ1-5, with D hard to call. This CDR3 has 13 amino acids. Trimming left V 4 bases short and J 3 bases short, with 8 bases between. Germline CDR1 and CDR2: SGHKS and YYEKEE (reference sequence). The whole variable domain, remainder taken from reference TRBV5-5 and TRBJ1-5, is DAGVTQSPTHLIKTRGQQVTLRCSPISGHKSVSWYQQVLGQGPQFIFQYYEKEERGRGNFPDRFSARQFPNYSSELNVNALLLGDSALYLCASSALINQPQHFGDGTRLSIL.

This rearrangement joins TRBV28 to TRBJ2-3, with a tentative D call TRBD1 (6 bases). Trimming shortened V by 5 bases and J by 3 bases, and 21 bases separated the two germline ends. The V gene's germline CDR1 is MDHEN and CDR2 SYDVKM. The CDR3 runs to 17 residues. The CDR3 sequence: CASSPPPTGYQTDTQYF. DNA of the CDR3: TGTGCCAGCAGTCCCCCCCCCACAGGGTACCAAACAGATACGCAGTATTTT. The full variable domain, rest sourced from reference TRBV28 and TRBJ2-3, is DVKVTQSSRYLVKRTGEKVFLECVQDMDHENMFWYRQDPGLGLRLIYFSYDVKMKEKGDIPEGYSVSREKKERFSLILESASTNQTSMYLCASSPPPTGYQTDTQYFGPGTRLTVL.

V is TRBV28 and J is TRBJ1-1; D is unclear. Trimming cost V 5 bases and J 1 base, with 8 bases left between them. CDR3 length: 13 amino acids. Germline V lookup: CDR1 MDHEN, CDR2 SYDVKM. As DNA, the CDR3 is TGTGCCAGCAGTCCTAGGAGGAACACTGAAGCTTTCTTT. Translating gives CASSPRRNTEAFF.

This clone is a singleton in its sample. This chain joins TRBV29-1 and TRBJ2-1, with 14 bases aligning to TRBD2. The trim removed 3 bases at V and 8 bases at J, leaving 3 bases unmatched. This CDR3 spans 14 amino acids. CDR1 and CDR2 from the germline V gene are SQVTM and ANQGSEA. The CDR3 nucleotides read TGCAGCGTTGAGGGGACTAGCGGGAGTGATGAGCAGTTCTTC. Translation gives CSVEGTSGSDEQFF.

J is TRBJ2-7 and V is TRBV19; D perhaps matches TRBD2 (6 bases). CDR1 and CDR2 (germline): LNHDA, SQIVND (reference sequence). This CDR3 contains 13 residues. The V gene lost 6 bases and the J gene lost 5 bases, with 14 bases spanning the gap. CDR3 protein: CASSSSRGNEQYF. The CDR3 region has the DNA TGTGCCAGTAGCTCCTCTCGGGGGAACGAGCAGTACTTC.

Turning to this clone: At one boundary the junction diverges from the germline segment, which might be a read error. The V and J genes are TRBV6-1 and TRBJ2-4, with 10 positions matching TRBD1. This CDR3 is 16 amino acids long. The V gene's germline CDR1 is MNHNS and CDR2 SASEGT. The CDR3 region is CASSEISGQGKNIQYF. The CDR3 DNA sequence: TGTGCAAGCAGTGAAATTTCGGGACAGGGGAAAAACATTCAGTACTTC.

This clone was recorded a few times. Different DNA sequences within this sample yield the same CDR3. The chain has TRBV3-1 (or the pseudogene TRBV3-2) and TRBJ2-1, with 8 bases lining up with TRBD2. After removal of 0 bases from V and 2 bases from J, the junction contained 6 bases not matched to a gene. The CDR3 is 17 residues long. CDR1 is LGHDT and CDR2 is YNNKEL in the germline V gene (reference sequence). CDR3 DNA sequence: TGTGCCAGCAGCCAAGAGATCGGGAGGGCCGCCTACAATGAGCAGTTCTTC. This gives the protein CASSQEIGRAAYNEQFF.

This clone was found a few times. This rearrangement joins TRBV29-1 to TRBJ2-2, with 8 bases matching TRBD2. Unmatched junction bases numbered 3, after V lost 6 bases and J lost 6 bases. Per the germline V gene, CDR1 is SQVTM and CDR2 is ANQGSEA. The CDR3 loop spans 12 amino acids. CDR3 in DNA: TGCAGCGTCTCGGGAGGGTCCGGGGAGCTGTTTTTT. This codes for CSVSGGSGELFF.

The V call is TRBV28, the J call TRBJ2-1, with TRBD2 matching 10 bases. The V and J ends lost 8 bases and 5 bases, in that order; junction bases with no gene match: 9. CDR3 size: 15 residues. CDR1 is MDHEN, CDR2 SYDVKM, per germline. The CDR3 region has the DNA TGTGCCAGCGGCCTCAGGCTAGCGGGAGACAATGAGCAGTTCTTC. Residues: CASGLRLAGDNEQFF.

CDR3 loop: CASSLTGETNYGYTF. The CDR3 DNA reads TGCGCCAGCAGTTTAACAGGGGAGACTAACTATGGCTACACCTTC. The gene calls are TRBV5-1 and TRBJ1-2, with TRBD1 identical over 7 bases. The CDR3 extends over 15 amino acids. Germline CDR1 and CDR2: SGHRS and YFSETQ. V lost 5 bases, J lost 0 bases, and 7 bases stayed unmatched.

The CDR3 sequence is CASSLGLAGAPTDTQYF. In nucleotides, the CDR3 is TGTGCCAGCAGCTTAGGTCTGGCGGGAGCCCCCACAGATACGCAGTATTTT. This chain connects TRBV7-6 to TRBJ2-3, with 7 positions matching TRBD2. With 1 base clipped from V and 2 bases from J, the junction kept 9 bases outside the gene matches. CDR1 and CDR2 (germline): SGHVS, FNYEAQ. This CDR3 has 17 residues.

This chain uses TRBV19 with TRBJ2-7, with D unresolved. The germline CDR1 and CDR2 sequences are LNHDA and SQIVND (reference sequence). Trimming removed 6 bases from V and 6 bases from J, with 24 bases in between. This CDR3 comprises 16 residues. The CDR3 here is CASSDPMSPWASEQYF. DNA for the CDR3: TGTGCCAGTAGCGACCCTATGTCGCCCTGGGCCAGCGAGCAGTACTTC.